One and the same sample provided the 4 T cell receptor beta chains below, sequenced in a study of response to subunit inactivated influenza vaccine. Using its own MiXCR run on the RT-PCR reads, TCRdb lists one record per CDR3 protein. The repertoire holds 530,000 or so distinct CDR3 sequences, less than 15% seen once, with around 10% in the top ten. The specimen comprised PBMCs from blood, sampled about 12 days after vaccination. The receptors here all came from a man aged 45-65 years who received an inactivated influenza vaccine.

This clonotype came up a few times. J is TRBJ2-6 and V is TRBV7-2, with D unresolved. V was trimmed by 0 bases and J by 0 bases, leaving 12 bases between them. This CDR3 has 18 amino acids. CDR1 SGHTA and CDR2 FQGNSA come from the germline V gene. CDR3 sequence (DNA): TGTGCCAGCAGCTTAGCTACACTCACGACCTCTGGGGCCAACGTCCTGACTTTC. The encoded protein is CASSLATLTTSGANVLTF.

CDR3 loop: CASSYGSWDGTEAFF. The CDR3 coding sequence is TGTGCCAGCAGTTACGGGTCCTGGGATGGGACTGAAGCTTTCTTT. The chain links TRBV6-5 to TRBJ1-1; D ambiguous. CDR3 length: 15 residues. Germline CDR1 is MNHEY and CDR2 is SVGAGI. Trimming pared 2 bases from V and 5 bases from J, leaving 15 bases between.

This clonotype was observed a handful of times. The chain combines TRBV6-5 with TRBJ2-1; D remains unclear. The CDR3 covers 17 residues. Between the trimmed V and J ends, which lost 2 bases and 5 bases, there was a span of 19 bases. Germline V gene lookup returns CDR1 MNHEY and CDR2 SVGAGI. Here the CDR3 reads CASSYRHVYVLDNEQFF. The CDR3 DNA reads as TGTGCCAGCAGTTACCGACATGTCTATGTCCTCGACAATGAGCAGTTCTTC.

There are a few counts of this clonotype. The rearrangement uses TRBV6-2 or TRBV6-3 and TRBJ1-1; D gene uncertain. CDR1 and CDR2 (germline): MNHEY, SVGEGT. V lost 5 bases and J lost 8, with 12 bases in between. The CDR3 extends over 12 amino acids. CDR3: CASSAQDIEAFF. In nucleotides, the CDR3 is TGTGCCAGCAGTGCCCAGGATATAGAAGCTTTCTTT.